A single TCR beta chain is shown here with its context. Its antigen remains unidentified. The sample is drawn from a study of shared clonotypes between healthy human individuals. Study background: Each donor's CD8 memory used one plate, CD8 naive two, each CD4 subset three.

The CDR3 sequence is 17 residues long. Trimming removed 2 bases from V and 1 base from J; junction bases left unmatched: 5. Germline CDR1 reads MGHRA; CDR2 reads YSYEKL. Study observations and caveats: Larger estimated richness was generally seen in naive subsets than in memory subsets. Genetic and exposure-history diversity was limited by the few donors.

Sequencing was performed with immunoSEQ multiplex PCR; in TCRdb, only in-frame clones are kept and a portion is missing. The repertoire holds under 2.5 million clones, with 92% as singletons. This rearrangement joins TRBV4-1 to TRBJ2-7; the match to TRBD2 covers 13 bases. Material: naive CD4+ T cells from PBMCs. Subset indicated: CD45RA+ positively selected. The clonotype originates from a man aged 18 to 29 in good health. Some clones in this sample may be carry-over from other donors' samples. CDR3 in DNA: TGCGCCAGCAGCCAAAGCTTGACTAGCGGGAGGTCCTACGAGCAGTACTTC. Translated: CASSQSLTSGRSYEQYF.